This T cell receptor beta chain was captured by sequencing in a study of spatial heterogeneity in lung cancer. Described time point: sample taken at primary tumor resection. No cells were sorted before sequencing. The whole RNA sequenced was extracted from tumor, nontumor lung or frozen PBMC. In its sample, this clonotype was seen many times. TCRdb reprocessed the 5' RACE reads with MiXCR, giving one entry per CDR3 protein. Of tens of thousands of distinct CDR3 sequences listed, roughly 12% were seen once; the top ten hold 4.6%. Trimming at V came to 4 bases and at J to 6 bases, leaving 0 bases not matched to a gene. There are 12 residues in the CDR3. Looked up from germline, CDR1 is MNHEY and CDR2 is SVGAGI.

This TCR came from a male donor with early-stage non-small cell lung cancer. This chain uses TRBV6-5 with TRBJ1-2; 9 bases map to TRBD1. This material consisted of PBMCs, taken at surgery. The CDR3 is CASSWTGDGYTF. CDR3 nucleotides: TGTGCCAGCAGTTGGACAGGGGATGGCTACACCTTC.